This T cell receptor beta chain was recovered during a study of cytomegalovirus exposure and HLA in healthy donors. The germline V gene has CDR1 MNHNS and CDR2 SASEGT. V was pared by 4 bases and J by 2 bases, with 14 bases between. The CDR3 consists of 15 residues. Data came from immunoSEQ multiplex PCR; TCRdb stores just in-frame clones and leaves some out. This sample has about 190,000 clones; about 83% occur once, and the top ten carry roughly 1.6%. This receptor was identified in a woman aged 18-35 years in good health and CMV-seronegative. The sample comprised PBMCs. V gene TRBV6-1 combines with J gene TRBJ2-5, with D possibly being TRBD1 (7 bases). Written as DNA, the CDR3 is TGTGCCAGCAGTGTTCGACAGGGAGGTCAAGAGACCCAGTACTTC. Protein sequence: CASSVRQGGQETQYF.